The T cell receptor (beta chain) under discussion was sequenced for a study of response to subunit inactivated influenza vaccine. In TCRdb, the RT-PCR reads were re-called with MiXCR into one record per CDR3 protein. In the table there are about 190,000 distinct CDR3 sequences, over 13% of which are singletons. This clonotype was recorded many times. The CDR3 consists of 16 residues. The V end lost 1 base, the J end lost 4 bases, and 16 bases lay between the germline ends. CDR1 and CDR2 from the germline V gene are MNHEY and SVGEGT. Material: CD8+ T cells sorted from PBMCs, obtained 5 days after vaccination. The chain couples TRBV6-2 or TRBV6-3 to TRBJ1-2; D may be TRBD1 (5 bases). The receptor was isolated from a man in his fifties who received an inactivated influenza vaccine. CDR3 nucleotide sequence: TGTGCCAGCAGTTACTACGGGACGGAAGAAAGCTATGGCTACACCTTC. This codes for CASSYYGTEESYGYTF.